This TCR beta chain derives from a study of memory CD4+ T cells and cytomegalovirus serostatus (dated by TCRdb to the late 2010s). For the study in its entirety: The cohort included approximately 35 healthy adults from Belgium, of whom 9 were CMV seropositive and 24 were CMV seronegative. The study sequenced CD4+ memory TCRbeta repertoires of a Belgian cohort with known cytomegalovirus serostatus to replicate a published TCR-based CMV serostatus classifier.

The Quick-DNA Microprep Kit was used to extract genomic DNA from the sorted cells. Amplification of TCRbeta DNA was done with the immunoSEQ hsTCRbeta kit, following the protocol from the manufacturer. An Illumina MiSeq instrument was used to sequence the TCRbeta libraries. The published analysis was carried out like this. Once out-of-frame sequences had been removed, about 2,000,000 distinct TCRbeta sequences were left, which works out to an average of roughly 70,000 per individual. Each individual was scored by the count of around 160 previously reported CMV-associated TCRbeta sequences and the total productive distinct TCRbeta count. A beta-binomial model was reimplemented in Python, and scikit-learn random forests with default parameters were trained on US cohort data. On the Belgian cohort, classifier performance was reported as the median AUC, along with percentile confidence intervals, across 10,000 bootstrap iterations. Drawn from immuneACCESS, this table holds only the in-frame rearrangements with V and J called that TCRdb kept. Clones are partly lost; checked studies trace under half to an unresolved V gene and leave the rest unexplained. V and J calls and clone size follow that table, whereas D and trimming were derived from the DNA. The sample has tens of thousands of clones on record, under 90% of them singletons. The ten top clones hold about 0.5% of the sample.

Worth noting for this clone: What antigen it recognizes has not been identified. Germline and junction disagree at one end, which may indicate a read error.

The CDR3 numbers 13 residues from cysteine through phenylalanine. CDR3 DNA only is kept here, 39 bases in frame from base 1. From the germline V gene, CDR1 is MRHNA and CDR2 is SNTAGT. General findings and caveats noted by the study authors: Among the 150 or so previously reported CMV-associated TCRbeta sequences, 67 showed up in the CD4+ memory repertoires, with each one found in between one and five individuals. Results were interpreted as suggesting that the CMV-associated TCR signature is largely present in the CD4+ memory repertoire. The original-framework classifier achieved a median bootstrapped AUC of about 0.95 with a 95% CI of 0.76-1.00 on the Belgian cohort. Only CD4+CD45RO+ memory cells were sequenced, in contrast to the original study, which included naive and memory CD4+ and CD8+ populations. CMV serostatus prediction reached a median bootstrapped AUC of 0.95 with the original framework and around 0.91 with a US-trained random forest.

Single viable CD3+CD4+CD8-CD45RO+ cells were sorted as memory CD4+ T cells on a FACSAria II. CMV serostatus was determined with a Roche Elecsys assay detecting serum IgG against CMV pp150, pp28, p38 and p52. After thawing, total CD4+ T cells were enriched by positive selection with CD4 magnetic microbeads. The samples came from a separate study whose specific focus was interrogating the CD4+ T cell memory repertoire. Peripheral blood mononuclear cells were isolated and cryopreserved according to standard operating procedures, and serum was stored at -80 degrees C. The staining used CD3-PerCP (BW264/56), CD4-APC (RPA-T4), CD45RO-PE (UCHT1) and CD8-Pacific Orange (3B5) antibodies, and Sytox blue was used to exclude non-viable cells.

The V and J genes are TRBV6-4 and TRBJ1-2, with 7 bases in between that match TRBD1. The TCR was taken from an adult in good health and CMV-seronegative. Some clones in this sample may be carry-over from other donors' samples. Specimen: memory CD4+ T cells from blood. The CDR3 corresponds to CVSSETGNYGYTF. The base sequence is TGTGTCAGCAGTGAGACAGGGAACTATGGCTACACCTTC.